The 5 T cell receptor beta chains in this list originate from one sample, sequenced in a study of T cell changes during pregnancy in multiple sclerosis. The data were produced by immunoSEQ multiplex PCR, yet TCRdb's version contains in-frame clones alone and is incomplete. The profile shows 45,000 to 70,000 clones, around 92% of them singletons. Sequenced material: CD4+ T cells from peripheral blood mononuclear cells, taken after pregnancy. These receptors were collected from a female donor in good health, enrolled as a control in a pregnancy study.

A few counts support this clone. The genes are TRBV15 and TRBJ1-6; the D is unclear. Germline V gene lookup returns CDR1 LNHNV and CDR2 YYDKDF (reference sequence). The V gene lost 3 bases and the J gene lost 3 bases, with 9 bases spanning the gap. This CDR3 comprises 15 residues. The CDR3 region has the DNA TGTGCCACCAGCAGGAGGGTGGGCTATAATTCACCCCTCCACTTT. Its protein is CATSRRVGYNSPLHF. Supplemented by reference TRBV15 and TRBJ1-6, the full variable domain reads DAMVIQNPRYQVTQFGKPVTLSCSQTLNHNVMYWYQQKSSQAPKLLFHYYDKDFNNEADTPDNFQSRRPNTSFCFLDIRSPGLGDTAMYLCATSRRVGYNSPLHFGNGTRLTVT.

The V gene is TRBV4-3, the J gene TRBJ2-1, with TRBD2 matching over 9 bases. This CDR3 has 16 residues. V dropped 4 bases and J dropped 10; count of bases not matched to a gene: 14. The germline V gene encodes CDR1 LGHNA and CDR2 YSLEER. The CDR3 coding sequence is TGCGCCAGCAGCCCATTAAAAGGGCTAGCGGGGAGGGAGCAGTTCTTC. Its translation is CASSPLKGLAGREQFF.

The CDR3 DNA reads as TGTGCCAGCAGCTTAGACCCCCGGAGAGCGGGGGCCTCCTACGAGCAGTACTTC. Translation gives CASSLDPRRAGASYEQYF. This chain uses TRBV7-2 with TRBJ2-7, with 8 nucleotides matching TRBD2. Germline V lookup: CDR1 SGHTA, CDR2 FQGNSA. The CDR3 loop spans 18 amino acids. V dropped 1 base and J dropped 0; count of bases not matched to a gene: 11.

The chain couples TRBV4-3 to TRBJ2-3; TRBD2 is a possible D gene (5 bases). The CDR3 is 17 amino acids. Between the trimmed V and J ends, which lost 4 bases and 2 bases, there was a span of 19 bases. Per germline, CDR1 LGHNA and CDR2 YSLEER. CDR3 sequence: CASSLTQGGGYTDTQYF. CDR3 DNA sequence: TGCGCCAGCAGCCTAACTCAAGGAGGAGGATACACAGATACGCAGTATTTT.

V gene TRBV7-6 combines with J gene TRBJ1-5, with 7 bases matching TRBD1. CDR3 length: 16 residues. CDR1 and CDR2 (germline): SGHVS, FNYEAQ. J was trimmed by 6 bases and V by 0 bases; bases with no gene match: 8. CDR3 sequence: CASSLADRAAGQPQHF. DNA of the CDR3: TGTGCCAGCAGCTTAGCCGACAGGGCGGCGGGTCAGCCCCAGCATTTT.